This T cell receptor beta chain is from a study of CD8 T cells in ankylosing spondylitis. Overall study findings and caveats: The clones that were linked to disease were reported to be significantly enriched in matched synovial fluid samples from ankylosing spondylitis patients. Apparently characteristic of ankylosing spondylitis blood was a TCR beta motif (roughly eight highly homologous variants). The authors found the disease-linked clones to be CD8+ and relatively rare in peripheral blood.

With molecular barcodes, quantitative 5'-RACE was used to make the TCR beta libraries. MiXCR, run by TCRdb on the 5' RACE reads, gives a single entry per CDR3 protein. The sample holds approximately 200,000 distinct CDR3 sequences, about 13% seen once. This clonotype was recorded a few times. Its antigen is unidentified. The source is a male donor with ankylosing spondylitis or in good health (not recorded which). Material: blood, either unsorted or a sorted T cell fraction (not recorded which).

The CDR3 DNA sequence: TGTGCCAGTAGTATGGGGACACTGAACACTGAAGCTTTCTTT. Translation gives CASSMGTLNTEAFF. The genes are TRBV19 and TRBJ1-1, with D perhaps matching TRBD1 (6 bases). The germline V gene has CDR1 LNHDA and CDR2 SQIVND (reference sequence). The CDR3 runs 14 residues. V lost 3 bases to trimming and J lost 0 bases, with 8 bases between them.